This T cell receptor beta chain was sequenced in a study of breast tumors, draining lymph nodes, adjacent tissues. V lost 4 bases, J lost 0 bases, and 5 bases lay in between. Germline V gene sequence: CDR1 SGHDT, CDR2 YYEEEE. This CDR3 region has 12 residues. Axillary draining lymph nodes of breast cancer patients supplied the node samples. A single record per CDR3 protein comes from TCRdb applying MiXCR to the multiplex PCR reads. The sample has 180,000 or so distinct CDR3 sequences; more than 25% are singletons. J is TRBJ2-7 and V is TRBV5-6, with D hard to call. What was sequenced was axillary lymph node tissue. The sequence came from a female donor with breast cancer. Some clones in this sample may be carry-over from other donors' samples. The CDR3 loop reads CASSVNSYEQYF. CDR3 nucleotides: TGTGCCAGCAGCGTAAACTCCTACGAGCAGTACTTC.